This paragraph covers one T cell receptor (beta chain) sequence. What it binds is not known. These data originate in a study of response to subunit inactivated influenza vaccine. The study's findings and limits: The authors proposed limited new T cell recruitment per seasonal influenza vaccination.

TCRdb re-called the RT-PCR reads through MiXCR, storing one row per CDR3 protein. The table lists over 800,000 distinct CDR3 sequences, less than 25% of them singletons, with 10% in the top ten. The clonotype comes from a man aged 50-59 years who received an inactivated influenza vaccine. The sequenced sample was PBMCs from blood, obtained less than 6 days after vaccination.

The CDR3 nucleotides are TGCGCCAGCAGCTTGGATGTGACTATCGGCACTGAAGCTTTCTTT. It is translated as CASSLDVTIGTEAFF. J is TRBJ1-1 and V is TRBV5-1; D uncertain. This CDR3 spans 15 amino acids. Germline lookup yields CDR1 SGHRS and CDR2 YFSETQ. Trimming shortened V by 0 bases and J by 4 bases, and 13 bases separated the two germline ends.